Listed here is a single T cell receptor (beta chain). This CDR3 comprises 19 residues. The V and J ends lost 2 bases and 1 base respectively, with 18 bases between them. Per germline, CDR1 MNHNS and CDR2 SASEGT. The data were taken from a study of blood T cell repertoires in COVID-19. Overall study context: From T cells, B-cell-depleted T cells, or PBMCs came the material, which was cDNA or gDNA.

Original processing notes: Scientists estimated how many nucleated cells there were by amplifying reference gene primers. Method: immunoSEQ multiplex PCR; TCRdb's copy keeps in-frame clones and lacks some. The V and J calls and clone size were taken over from that table, and D and trimming were inferred from the DNA. This sample has 70,000 to 95,000 clones, with roughly four fifths found just once. V and J are TRBV6-1 and TRBJ2-6; tentatively, D is TRBD2 (7 bases). Specimen: peripheral blood. This receptor was taken from a human donor in a cohort sampled during active COVID-19. The chain's CDR3 is CASSERGAGPGSGANVLTF. The CDR3 coding sequence is TGTGCCAGCAGTGAACGGGGGGCAGGGCCCGGATCTGGGGCCAACGTCCTGACTTTC.